Presented here are 26 T cell receptor beta chains from one specimen sequenced in a study of PD-L1 blockade in urothelial cancer. Time point here: peripheral blood 6 weeks after treatment start. The method was immunoSEQ multiplex PCR; TCRdb's version includes in-frame clones alone and lacks a portion of them. The profile covers about 43,000 clones, with about four fifths appearing a single time and more than 12% taken by the ten largest. Here the sequenced sample was PBMCs, taken around atezolizumab (anti-PD-L1) treatment. Receptors were obtained from a man in his 60s with urothelial cancer.

The chain has TRBV5-1 and TRBJ1-1; D is uncertain. Trimming took off 1 base at V and 1 base at J, with 8 bases between the two ends. This CDR3 region has 14 residues. Germline V gives CDR1 SGHRS, CDR2 YFSETQ. The CDR3 coding sequence is TGCGCCAGCAGCTTGAACCAGGAGAACACTGAAGCTTTCTTT. This sequence encodes CASSLNQENTEAFF.

V usage is TRBV15 and J usage is TRBJ2-7, with D possibly being TRBD2 (6 bases). The CDR3 has 13 residues. V lost 5 bases and J 3 bases, leaving 11 bases between the germline ends. CDR1 LNHNV and CDR2 YYDKDF come from the germline V gene (reference sequence). The chain's CDR3 is CATSSGEIYEQYF. CDR3 in DNA: TGTGCCACCAGCTCGGGGGAGATCTACGAGCAGTACTTC.

This chain uses TRBV7-9 with TRBJ2-3; 8 nucleotides match TRBD2. The CDR3 is made up of 16 amino acids. Per the germline V gene, CDR1 is SEHNR and CDR2 is FQNEAQ (reference sequence). Trimming took 5 bases from V and 1 from J; bases not matched to a gene: 8. CDR3: CASSPQAGGGTDTQYF. DNA for the CDR3: TGTGCCAGCAGCCCACAGGCGGGGGGAGGCACAGATACGCAGTATTTT.

This chain uses TRBV2 with TRBJ2-7, with D tentatively TRBD1 (5 bases). Germline V lookup: CDR1 SNHLY, CDR2 FYNNEI. The length of the CDR3 is 14 residues. The V and J ends lost 1 base and 4 bases respectively, with 11 bases between them. The CDR3 reads CASSEGQPRYEQYF. CDR3 sequence (DNA): TGTGCCAGCAGTGAAGGACAGCCCCGTTACGAGCAGTACTTC.

The rearrangement uses TRBV28 and TRBJ1-6, with 9 bases aligning to TRBD1. Germline assignment: CDR1 MDHEN and CDR2 SYDVKM. Unmatched junction bases numbered 0, after V lost 2 bases and J lost 7 bases. CDR3 length: 14 residues. CDR3 nucleotide sequence: TGTGCCAGCAGTTTAGACAGGGGGAATTCACCCCTCCACTTT. It is translated as CASSLDRGNSPLHF.

The gene calls are TRBV28 and TRBJ1-4; 9 nucleotides agree with TRBD1. The CDR3 is 16 residues long. The germline CDR1 and CDR2 sequences are MDHEN and SYDVKM. V shed 2 bases, J shed 4 bases, and the junction held 5 bases outside the gene matches. The CDR3 is CASSLPDRGGNEKLFF. CDR3 in DNA: TGTGCCAGCAGTTTACCCGACAGGGGGGGTAATGAAAAACTGTTTTTT.

The V call is TRBV28, the J call TRBJ1-1; TRBD1 aligns across 7 bases. V trimming: 7 bases; J trimming: 10 bases; junction bases outside the gene matches: 18. Germline loops: CDR1 MDHEN, CDR2 SYDVKM. The CDR3 sequence is 15 residues long. The CDR3 region has the DNA TGTGCCAGCACCGAGGGAACTAGGGCAGGGGGGAGAGCTTTCTTT. Its protein is CASTEGTRAGGRAFF.

V usage is TRBV19 and J usage is TRBJ1-4; no clear D gene. The V gene lost 5 bases and the J gene lost 0 bases, with 16 bases spanning the gap. Germline values: CDR1 LNHDA, CDR2 SQIVND (reference sequence). The CDR3 is 17 amino acids. CDR3 DNA sequence: TGTGCCAGTAGTCCCGGCGAAGGGAGCACAACTAATGAAAAACTGTTTTTT. It specifies CASSPGEGSTTNEKLFF.

This chain connects TRBV25-1 to TRBJ1-1, with D unresolved. V was pared by 7 bases and J by 3 bases, with 6 bases between. The germline gives CDR1 MGHDK, CDR2 SYGVNS. The CDR3 is 11 amino acids. DNA for the CDR3: TGTGCCAGCACAAGCTACACTGAAGCTTTCTTT. Protein product: CASTSYTEAFF.

The rearrangement uses TRBV28 and TRBJ1-4; D might be TRBD1 (6 bases). V was shortened by 7 bases and J by 0 bases, with 18 bases between the two germline ends. The CDR3 runs 17 residues. The germline V gene encodes CDR1 MDHEN and CDR2 SYDVKM. The CDR3 bases are TGTGCCAGCACCATAGGGGGTGGGTTTGCAACTAATGAAAAACTGTTTTTT. This gives the protein CASTIGGGFATNEKLFF.

This clone was found once. This chain uses TRBV5-6 with TRBJ2-7; the match to TRBD1 covers 7 bases. CDR1 is SGHDT and CDR2 is YYEEEE in the germline V gene. The CDR3 consists of 13 residues. The J segment lost 3 bases and the V segment lost 5 bases, leaving 5 bases of the junction unmatched. The CDR3 spells CASRMRGLYEQYF. CDR3 coding DNA: TGTGCCAGCAGAATGAGGGGGCTCTACGAGCAGTACTTC.

The chain is built from TRBV6-6 and TRBJ2-1; D call uncertain. CDR3 length: 13 residues. The V gene lost 2 bases and the J gene lost 6 bases, with 8 bases spanning the gap. The germline V gene encodes CDR1 MNHNY and CDR2 SVGAGI (reference sequence). CDR3 residues: CASSYVRGNEQFF. The CDR3 DNA is TGTGCCAGCAGTTACGTCAGAGGCAATGAGCAGTTCTTC.

The rearrangement links TRBV9 to TRBJ2-7; TRBD2 matches 9 bases. Germline assignment: CDR1 SGDLS and CDR2 YYNGEE. The CDR3 runs to 14 residues. The V and J ends lost 3 bases and 4 bases, in that order; junction bases with no gene match: 5. The CDR3 nucleotides are TGTGCCAGCAGCGAGACTAGCGGAGAATACGAGCAGTACTTC. It yields the protein CASSETSGEYEQYF.

The chain is built from TRBV28 and TRBJ1-4; D perhaps matches TRBD1 (5 bases). The CDR3 covers 12 residues. Deletions cut 6 bases from V and 8 bases from J, with 10 bases between. Per the germline V gene, CDR1 is MDHEN and CDR2 is SYDVKM. The CDR3 DNA sequence: TGTGCCAGCAGGCAGGGAGGCGAAAAACTGTTTTTT. Translation: CASRQGGEKLFF.

The chain has TRBV7-8 and TRBJ1-6; D is possibly TRBD1 (5 bases). Trimming cost V 8 bases and J 0 bases, with 11 bases left between them. The CDR3 extends over 15 amino acids. Germline V gives CDR1 SGHVS, CDR2 FQNEAQ. CDR3 in amino acids: CASFRGGSYNSPLHF. CDR3 DNA: TGTGCCAGCTTCCGGGGGGGCTCCTATAATTCACCCCTCCACTTT.

This clone is a singleton in its sample. The chain combines TRBV7-9 with TRBJ2-7, with D possibly TRBD2 on 5 matching bases. The CDR3 loop spans 12 amino acids. The germline V gene has CDR1 SEHNR and CDR2 FQNEAQ (reference sequence). V was cut by 1 base and J by 6 bases, with 7 bases left in between. The CDR3 is CASSLVGAEQYF. Here the CDR3 DNA reads TGTGCCAGCAGCTTAGTGGGAGCCGAGCAGTACTTC.

The genes are TRBV30 and TRBJ1-4, with 8 bases that match TRBD1. This CDR3 has 15 residues. Per the germline V gene, CDR1 is GTSNPN and CDR2 is SVGIG (reference sequence). Unmatched junction bases numbered 10, after V lost 3 bases and J lost 7 bases. The CDR3 reads CAWSQTDRVGEKLFF. The CDR3 DNA reads TGTGCCTGGAGCCAAACGGACAGGGTGGGTGAAAAACTGTTTTTT.

The chain has TRBV13 and TRBJ2-3; D ambiguous. Trimming removed 5 bases from V and 9 bases from J, with 18 bases in between. Germline-derived CDR1 and CDR2 are PRHDT and FYEKMQ (reference sequence). The CDR3 runs to 14 residues. As DNA, the CDR3 is TGTGCCAGCAGCGAACCATTCGACATACTGACGCAGTATTTT. This codes for CASSEPFDILTQYF. Using reference TRBV13 and TRBJ2-3 for the parts outside the CDR3, the full variable domain is AAGVIQSPRHLIKEKRETATLKCYPIPRHDTVYWYQQGPGQDPQFLISFYEKMQSDKGSIPDRFSAQQFSDYHSELNMSSLELGDSALYFCASSEPFDILTQYFGPGTRLTVL.

The CDR3 here is CASRWTGGVNTEAFF. CDR3 bases: TGTGCCAGCAGGTGGACAGGGGGTGTGAACACTGAAGCTTTCTTT. The J gene is TRBJ1-1, the V gene TRBV25-1, with 10 bases that match TRBD1. The CDR3 has 15 amino acids. Germline CDR1 and CDR2: MGHDK and SYGVNS. J was trimmed by 0 bases and V by 6 bases; bases with no gene match: 4.

This chain links TRBV5-4 with TRBJ1-6; D not resolved. CDR3 size: 15 residues. Trimming removed 4 bases at V and 6 bases at J, with 14 bases between. Germline assignment: CDR1 SGHNT and CDR2 YYREEE (reference sequence). The CDR3 spells CASSLISGGNSPLHF. CDR3 in DNA: TGTGCCAGCAGCCTAATCTCGGGTGGTAATTCACCCCTCCACTTT. Supplemented by reference TRBV5-4 and TRBJ1-6, the full variable domain reads ETGVTQSPTHLIKTRGQQVTLRCSSQSGHNTVSWYQQALGQGPQFIFQYYREEENGRGNFPPRFSGLQFPNYSSELNVNALELDDSALYLCASSLISGGNSPLHFGNGTRLTVT.

V gene TRBV7-9 combines with J gene TRBJ2-1, with 7 bases aligning to TRBD1. V lost 7 bases and J lost 2; bases outside the gene matches: 5. Germline CDR1 and CDR2: SEHNR and FQNEAQ (reference sequence). The CDR3 spans 14 residues. In DNA form, the CDR3 reads TGTGCCAGCACTCGGGACAGAGCCTACAATGAGCAGTTCTTC. Protein: CASTRDRAYNEQFF.

The V call is TRBV4-1, the J call TRBJ2-1; TRBD2 matches 15 bases. Germline trimming cut 5 bases from V and 4 bases from J; bases unmatched to any gene: 9. Germline V gene sequence: CDR1 MGHRA, CDR2 YSYEKL. This CDR3 spans 18 amino acids. CDR3 nucleotides: TGCGCCAGCAGCACCCTGGGGACTAGCGGGGGGCAGTACAATGAGCAGTTCTTC. Protein sequence: CASSTLGTSGGQYNEQFF.

This rearrangement joins TRBV9 to TRBJ2-3; 9 positions agree with TRBD2. With 4 bases clipped from V and 4 bases from J, the junction kept 7 bases outside the gene matches. CDR1 SGDLS and CDR2 YYNGEE come from the germline V gene. CDR3 length: 15 residues. The CDR3 loop is CASSPYAGGPDTQYF. The CDR3 nucleotides are TGTGCCAGCAGCCCTTACGCGGGGGGGCCAGATACGCAGTATTTT.

This chain links TRBV5-1 with TRBJ2-2; 10 bases map to TRBD2. There are 18 residues in the CDR3. The junction had 8 bases not matched to a gene; V was cut back by 3 bases and J by 0 bases. Germline V gene data show CDR1 as SGHRS and CDR2 as YFSETQ. CDR3 loop: CASSSVLAGKANTGELFF. The CDR3 DNA reads TGCGCCAGCAGCTCCGTACTAGCGGGGAAAGCGAACACCGGGGAGCTGTTTTTT.

The chain links TRBV4-1 to TRBJ1-1; TRBD1 agrees at 8 bases. Losses at the gene ends were 2 bases for V and 4 bases for J; bases not matched to a gene: 15. CDR3 size: 18 residues. Germline V gene sequence: CDR1 MGHRA, CDR2 YSYEKL. In DNA form, the CDR3 reads TGCGCCAGCAGCCAATACCCGGGACAGGAAGGGGTGGGCACTGAAGCTTTCTTT. It specifies CASSQYPGQEGVGTEAFF.

The CDR3 DNA follows: TGTGCCAGCTATGTAAACACTGAAGCTTTCTTT. Translated, it gives CASYVNTEAFF. V gene TRBV28 combines with J gene TRBJ1-1; unclear D gene. Per the germline V gene, CDR1 is MDHEN and CDR2 is SYDVKM. The CDR3 covers 11 residues. V was trimmed by 8 bases and J by 2 bases, leaving 6 bases between them.